The clone carrying this T cell receptor (beta chain) was seen a few times. In the study's own analysis: Nucleated cell counts were estimated from reference gene primer amplification. TCRdb's table, derived via immunoSEQ multiplex PCR, lists solely in-frame clones and lacks some. For V, J and clone size, that table is used; D and trimming come from the DNA. The sample lists roughly 70,000 clones, around nine tenths occurring once. The germline V gene has CDR1 MNHNS and CDR2 SASEGT. V was shortened by 2 bases and J by 6 bases, with 17 bases between the two germline ends. The CDR3 consists of 16 residues. This sample was included in a study of blood T cell repertoires in COVID-19. About the research overall: The origin of the acute and convalescent COVID-19 samples was the United States, Italy and Spain. In each case, the material was cDNA or gDNA derived from T cells, B-cell-depleted T cells, or PBMCs.

Specimen: peripheral blood. The chain combines TRBV6-1 with TRBJ1-5; TRBD1 might be the D (6 bases). The clonotype was recovered from an elderly woman with active or convalescent COVID-19. CDR3 in amino acids: CASSEFEGLGAQPQHF. The CDR3 DNA follows: TGTGCCAGCAGTGAATTTGAAGGTTTGGGGGCTCAGCCCCAGCATTTT.